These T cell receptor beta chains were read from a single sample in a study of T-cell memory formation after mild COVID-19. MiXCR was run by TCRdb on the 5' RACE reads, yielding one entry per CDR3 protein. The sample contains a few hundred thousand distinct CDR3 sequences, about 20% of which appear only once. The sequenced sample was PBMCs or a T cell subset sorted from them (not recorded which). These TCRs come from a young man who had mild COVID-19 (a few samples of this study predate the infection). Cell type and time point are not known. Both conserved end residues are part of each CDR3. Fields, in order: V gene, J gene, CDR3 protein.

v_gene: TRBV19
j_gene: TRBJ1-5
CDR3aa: CASSPRDERQPQHF

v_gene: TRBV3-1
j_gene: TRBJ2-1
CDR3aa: CASSRRQRSGNEQFF

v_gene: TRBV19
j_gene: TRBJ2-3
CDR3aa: CASSRTRRKDTQYF

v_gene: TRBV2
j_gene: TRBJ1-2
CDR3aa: CASEGGPTGYTF

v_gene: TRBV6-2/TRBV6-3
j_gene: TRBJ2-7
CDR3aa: CASSVGRTSYEQYF

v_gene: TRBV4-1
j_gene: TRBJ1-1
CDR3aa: CASSQAREVIF

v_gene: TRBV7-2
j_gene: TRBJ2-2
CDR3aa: CASTWRDTGELFF

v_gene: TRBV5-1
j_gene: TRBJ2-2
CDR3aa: CASSFHQGGFYTGELFF

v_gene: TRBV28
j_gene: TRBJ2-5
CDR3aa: CASSLPLGGPGTQYF

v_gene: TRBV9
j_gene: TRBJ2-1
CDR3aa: CASSVAPDRVNEQFF

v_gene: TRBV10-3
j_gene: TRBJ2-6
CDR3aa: CAIAGTGVSGANVLTF

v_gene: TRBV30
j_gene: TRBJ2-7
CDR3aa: CAQDIQGPIEQYF

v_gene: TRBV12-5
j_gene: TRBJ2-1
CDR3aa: CASGSGFSYNEQFF

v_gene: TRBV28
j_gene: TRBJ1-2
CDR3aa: CASSLLQINYGYTF

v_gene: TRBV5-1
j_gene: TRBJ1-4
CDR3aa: CASSLQRAGEKLFF

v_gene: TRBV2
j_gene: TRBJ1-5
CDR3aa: CASSGQGEGPQHF

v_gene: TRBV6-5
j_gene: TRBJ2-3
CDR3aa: CASSYGGGPPTDTQYF

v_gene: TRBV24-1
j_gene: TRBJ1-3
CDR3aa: CATSGTGTAGNTIYF

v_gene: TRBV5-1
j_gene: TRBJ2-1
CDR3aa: CASSLIQGGNNEQFF

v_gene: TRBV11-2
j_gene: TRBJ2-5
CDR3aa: CASSPIVTGTGDQETQYF

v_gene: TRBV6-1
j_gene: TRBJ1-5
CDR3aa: CASSEGPREGYSNQPQHF

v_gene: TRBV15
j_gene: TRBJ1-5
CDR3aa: CATSRDPTGLNQPQHF

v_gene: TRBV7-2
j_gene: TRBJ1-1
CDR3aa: CASSGQPGFTEAFF

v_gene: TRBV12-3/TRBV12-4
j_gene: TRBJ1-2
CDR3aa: CASSYTDRGGGYTF

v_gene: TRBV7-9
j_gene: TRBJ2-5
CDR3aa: CASSLGGAGQETQYF

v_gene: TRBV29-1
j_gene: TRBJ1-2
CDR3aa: CSALHGAIGYTF

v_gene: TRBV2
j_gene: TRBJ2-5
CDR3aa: CASSEDRGEVETQYF

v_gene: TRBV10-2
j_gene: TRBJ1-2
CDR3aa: CASSPRGGRYGYTF

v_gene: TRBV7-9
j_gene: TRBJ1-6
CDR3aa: CASRRRALGLDNSPLHF

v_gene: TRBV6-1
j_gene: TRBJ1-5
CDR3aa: CASSEGGGMEPQHF

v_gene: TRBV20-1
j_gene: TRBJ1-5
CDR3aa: CSASNVGQPQHF

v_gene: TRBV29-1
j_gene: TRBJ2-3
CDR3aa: CSVEDGVRDTQYF

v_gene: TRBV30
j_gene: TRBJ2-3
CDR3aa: CAWSPSWKPDTQYF

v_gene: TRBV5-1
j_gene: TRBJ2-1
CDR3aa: CASSSGLASGNEQFF

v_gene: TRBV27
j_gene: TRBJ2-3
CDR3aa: CASSLTSGGMDTQYF

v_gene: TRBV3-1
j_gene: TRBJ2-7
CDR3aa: CASSGLAASYEQYF

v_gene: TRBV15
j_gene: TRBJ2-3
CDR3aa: CATSRDVGDFTDTQYF

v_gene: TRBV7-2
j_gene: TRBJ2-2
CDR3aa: CASSFGTSGELFF